The 22 T cell receptor beta chains below come from one sample, sequenced in a study of glioma-infiltrating T cells after dendritic cell vaccination. Time point of the sample: after dendritic cell vaccination, including at tumor progression/relapse. Only in-frame clones appear in the TCRdb table, and some are missing; sequencing was by immunoSEQ multiplex PCR. The sample comprises 91,000 or so clones, less than 90% of which are singletons, and about 5.5% rests with the top ten. Sequencing used blood, obtained after dendritic cell vaccination. The receptor source for this set is a human donor with glioblastoma.

The chain couples TRBV5-1 to TRBJ1-5, with 7 positions matching TRBD1. Trimming cost V 4 bases and J 5 bases; bases outside gene matches: 9. In germline, CDR1 is SGHRS, CDR2 YFSETQ. The CDR3 spans 15 residues. In DNA form, the CDR3 reads TGCGCCAGCAGCCCTGACGGGACAGTTTATCAGCCCCAGCATTTT. The encoded protein is CASSPDGTVYQPQHF.

The chain recombines TRBV9 with TRBJ1-2, with D uncertain. Germline values: CDR1 SGDLS, CDR2 YYNGEE. CDR3 length equals 14 residues. Deletions cut 0 bases from V and 4 bases from J, with 10 bases between. CDR3 in DNA: TGTGCCAGCAGCGTAGGAGGGCTCAGCTATGGCTACACCTTC. This translates into CASSVGGLSYGYTF. Full variable domain (rest looked up from reference TRBV9 and TRBJ1-2): DSGVTQTPKHLITATGQRVTLRCSPRSGDLSVYWYQQSLDQGLQFLIQYYNGEERAKGNILERFSAQQFPDLHSELNLSSLELGDSALYFCASSVGGLSYGYTFGSGTRLTVV.

This chain uses TRBV2 with TRBJ1-4, with 9 bases matching TRBD1. The CDR3 is 13 amino acids. The germline CDR1 and CDR2 sequences are SNHLY and FYNNEI. Trimming took 7 bases from V and 5 from J; bases not matched to a gene: 2. The CDR3 sequence is CASIGQGNEKLFF. CDR3 nucleotide sequence: TGTGCCAGCATAGGACAGGGGAATGAAAAACTGTTTTTT.

This chain connects TRBV5-1 to TRBJ2-7; D unresolved. Trimming pared 2 bases from V and 2 bases from J, leaving 14 bases between. Germline V gene data show CDR1 as SGHRS and CDR2 as YFSETQ. This CDR3 is 15 amino acids long. In DNA form, the CDR3 reads TGCGCCAGCAGCTTTCAAATAGCCCCCACCTACGAGCAGTACTTC. Protein: CASSFQIAPTYEQYF.

Concerning this clone itself: Mismatch with germline at one junction end may stem from a read error. The chain links TRBV27 to TRBJ2-2, with 10 bases matching TRBD1. This CDR3 spans 16 amino acids. CDR1 MNHEY and CDR2 SMNVEV come from the germline V gene (reference sequence). This chain's CDR3 is CASSLSPGQGIGELFF. DNA for the CDR3: TGTGCCAGCAGTCTATCCCCGGGACAGGGGATCGGGGAGCTGTTTTTT.

DNA for the CDR3: TGTGCCATCAGTGAGTATCCAGGGACAGTGGATGGCTACACCTTC. Its protein product is CAISEYPGTVDGYTF. This rearrangement joins TRBV10-3 to TRBJ1-2, with 7 positions matching TRBD1. The V gene end was trimmed by 1 base and the J gene end by 6 bases; junction bases not matched to a gene: 8. Germline assignment: CDR1 ENHRY and CDR2 SYGVKD. The length of the CDR3 is 15 residues.

This chain uses TRBV28 with TRBJ1-5, with TRBD1 matching over 7 bases. V lost 4 bases to trimming and J lost 7 bases; unmatched junction nucleotides: 10. The CDR3 sequence is 15 residues long. Germline V lookup: CDR1 MDHEN, CDR2 SYDVKM. CDR3 in DNA: TGTGCCAGCAGTTCCCCGACAGGGATTGCCCAGCCCCAGCATTTT. Translation gives CASSSPTGIAQPQHF.

The rearrangement uses TRBV5-4 and TRBJ1-1, with TRBD1 matching over 8 bases. Germline V gene data show CDR1 as SGHNT and CDR2 as YYREEE (reference sequence). This CDR3 region has 16 residues. Trimming removed 0 bases from V and 1 base from J; junction bases left unmatched: 5. CDR3 loop: CASSLGGQVRNTEAFF. The CDR3 coding sequence is TGTGCCAGCAGCTTGGGGGGACAGGTGAGGAACACTGAAGCTTTCTTT. The entire variable domain, with the rest obtained from reference TRBV5-4 and TRBJ1-1, is as follows: ETGVTQSPTHLIKTRGQQVTLRCSSQSGHNTVSWYQQALGQGPQFIFQYYREEENGRGNFPPRFSGLQFPNYSSELNVNALELDDSALYLCASSLGGQVRNTEAFFGQGTRLTVV.

The table lists this clone with a few counts. CDR3 nucleotide sequence: TGTGCCAGCAGTGGACAGGGTCCCGGCAATCAGCCCCAGCATTTT. Translation gives CASSGQGPGNQPQHF. J is TRBJ1-5 and V is TRBV6-1, with 7 bases lining up with TRBD1. The CDR3 consists of 15 residues. V shed 4 bases, J shed 2 bases, and the junction held 5 bases outside the gene matches. Germline V lookup: CDR1 MNHNS, CDR2 SASEGT.

The CDR3 protein is CASSESGGLVHEQYF. The CDR3 DNA reads TGCGCCAGCAGTGAGTCAGGGGGTCTGGTCCACGAGCAGTACTTC. The rearrangement links TRBV10-2 to TRBJ2-7, with D perhaps TRBD1 (6 bases). The V gene lost 0 bases and the J gene lost 5 bases, with 14 bases spanning the gap. The germline V gene encodes CDR1 WSHSY and CDR2 SAAADI. This CDR3 contains 15 residues.

The genes are TRBV5-1 and TRBJ2-5, with D tentatively TRBD2 (7 bases). The V end lost 0 bases, the J end lost 2 bases, and 14 bases lay between the germline ends. Germline V CDR1 and CDR2: SGHRS, YFSETQ. The CDR3 covers 16 residues. CDR3 sequence reads: CASSLEARGGQETQYF. The DNA for the CDR3 is TGCGCCAGCAGCTTGGAGGCGAGGGGGGGACAAGAGACCCAGTACTTC.

The chain carries TRBV5-1 and TRBJ2-3; D is unresolved. The germline CDR1 and CDR2 sequences are SGHRS and YFSETQ. V lost 5 bases and J 0 bases, leaving 7 bases between the germline ends. The CDR3 runs to 13 residues. CDR3 protein: CASSLGSTDTQYF. The CDR3, as DNA: TGCGCCAGCAGTCTAGGTAGCACAGATACGCAGTATTTT.

The chain carries TRBV10-3 and TRBJ2-6, with 7 bases fitting TRBD2. V lost 6 bases and J lost 0; bases outside the gene matches: 8. The CDR3 is 17 amino acids. Germline CDR1 and CDR2: ENHRY and SYGVKD. For the CDR3, the DNA is TGTGCCATCAGAGGGACTACCGAATACTCTGGGGCCAACGTCCTGACTTTC. Its translation is CAIRGTTEYSGANVLTF.

This chain uses TRBV9 with TRBJ2-7; weak D call: TRBD2 (6 bases). The CDR3 has 13 residues. Germline loops: CDR1 SGDLS, CDR2 YYNGEE. V was clipped by 0 bases and J by 6 bases, with 10 bases between them. The CDR3 spells CASSVVWDSEQYF. CDR3 bases: TGTGCCAGCAGCGTAGTTTGGGACTCCGAGCAGTACTTC.

The chain couples TRBV28 to TRBJ1-2; D might be TRBD1 (5 bases). The V end lost 2 bases, the J end lost 0 bases, and 19 bases lay between the germline ends. Germline CDR1 reads MDHEN; CDR2 reads SYDVKM. The CDR3 is made up of 18 amino acids. The CDR3 DNA is TGTGCCAGCAGTTTACCGCAGGGTCTAGGCTCAACTAACTATGGCTACACCTTC. Translating it yields CASSLPQGLGSTNYGYTF.

The table lists this clone with a count of one. V usage is TRBV4-1 and J usage is TRBJ2-3, with TRBD2 identical over 10 bases. Per germline, CDR1 MGHRA and CDR2 YSYEKL. V shed 1 base and J 0 bases; nucleotides not matched to a gene: 7. CDR3 size: 18 residues. CDR3 DNA: TGCGCCAGCAGCCAAGTACTAGCGGGACCTACTAGCACAGATACGCAGTATTTT. Residues: CASSQVLAGPTSTDTQYF.

The chain uses TRBV30 and TRBJ2-5, with 10 nucleotides matching TRBD2. There are 15 residues in the CDR3. Germline trimming cut 5 bases from V and 3 bases from J; bases unmatched to any gene: 9. Germline CDR1 is GTSNPN and CDR2 is SVGIG (reference sequence). CDR3 nucleotides: TGTGCCTGGGGGACTAGCGACGGAACAAAAGAGACCCAGTACTTC. Protein sequence: CAWGTSDGTKETQYF.

This chain connects TRBV5-1 to TRBJ1-2; TRBD1 matches 9 bases. Trimming removed 1 base from V and 6 bases from J; junction bases left unmatched: 13. Germline-derived CDR1 and CDR2 are SGHRS and YFSETQ. CDR3 size: 17 residues. The CDR3 sequence: CASSLKPGQGIMDGYTF. CDR3 nucleotides: TGCGCCAGCAGCTTGAAACCTGGACAGGGGATTATGGATGGCTACACCTTC.

This chain joins TRBV30 and TRBJ1-6, with unresolved D. Trimming shortened V by 8 bases and J by 0 bases, and 11 bases separated the two germline ends. Germline lookup yields CDR1 GTSNPN and CDR2 SVGIG (reference sequence). This CDR3 spans 14 amino acids. This CDR3 is CALRGSSYNSPLHF. The CDR3 nucleotides are TGTGCCCTTCGGGGAAGCTCCTATAATTCACCCCTCCACTTT.

The chain employs TRBV19 and TRBJ2-3; possible D gene TRBD2, 5 bases. V lost 4 bases and J lost 0, with 11 bases in between. Germline CDR1 is LNHDA and CDR2 is SQIVND (reference sequence). The CDR3 runs 15 residues. The CDR3 coding sequence is TGTGCCAGTAGTAAGGAGGTCACTAGCACAGATACGCAGTATTTT. Protein sequence: CASSKEVTSTDTQYF.

The gene calls are TRBV7-9 and TRBJ1-2; no reliable D call. The CDR3 sequence is 13 residues long. Trimming removed 6 bases at V and 3 bases at J, with 11 bases between. The germline CDR1 and CDR2 sequences are SEHNR and FQNEAQ (reference sequence). CDR3 amino acids: CASSPGSDYGYTF. Written as DNA, the CDR3 is TGTGCCAGCAGTCCGGGTTCGGACTATGGCTACACCTTC.

V is TRBV5-4 and J is TRBJ2-1; TRBD1 matches at 8 bases. The ends lost 7 bases at V and 10 bases at J; junction bases unmatched: 10. This CDR3 has 13 residues. CDR1 is SGHNT, CDR2 YYREEE, per germline (reference sequence). The CDR3 bases are TGTGCCAGCGGGACAGGTAAAGGTGCGGAGCAGTTCTTC. Residues: CASGTGKGAEQFF.